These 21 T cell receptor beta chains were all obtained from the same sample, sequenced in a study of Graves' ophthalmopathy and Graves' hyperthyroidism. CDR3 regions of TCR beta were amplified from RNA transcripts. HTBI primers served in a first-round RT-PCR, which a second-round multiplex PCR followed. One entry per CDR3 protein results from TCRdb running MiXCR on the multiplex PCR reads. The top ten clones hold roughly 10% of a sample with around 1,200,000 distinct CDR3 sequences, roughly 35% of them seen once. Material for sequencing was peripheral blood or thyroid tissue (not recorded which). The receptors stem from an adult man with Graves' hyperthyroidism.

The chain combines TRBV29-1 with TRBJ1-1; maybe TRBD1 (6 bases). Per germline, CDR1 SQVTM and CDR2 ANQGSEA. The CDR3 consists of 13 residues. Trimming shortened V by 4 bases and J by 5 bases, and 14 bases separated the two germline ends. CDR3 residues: CSVGGRGGTEAFF. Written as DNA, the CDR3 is TGCAGCGTTGGCGGGAGGGGGGGAACTGAAGCTTTCTTT.

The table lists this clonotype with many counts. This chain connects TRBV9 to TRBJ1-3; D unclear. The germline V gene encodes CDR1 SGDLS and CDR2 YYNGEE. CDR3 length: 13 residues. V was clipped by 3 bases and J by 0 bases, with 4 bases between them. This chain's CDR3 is CASSANSGNTIYF. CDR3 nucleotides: TGTGCCAGCAGCGCGAACTCTGGAAACACCATATATTTT.

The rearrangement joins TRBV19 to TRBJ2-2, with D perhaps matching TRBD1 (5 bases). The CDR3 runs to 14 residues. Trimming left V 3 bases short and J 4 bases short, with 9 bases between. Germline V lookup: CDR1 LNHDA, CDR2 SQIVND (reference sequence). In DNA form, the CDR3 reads TGTGCCAGTAGTATTACAGGTTCCACCGGGGAGCTGTTTTTT. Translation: CASSITGSTGELFF.

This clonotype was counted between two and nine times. CDR3 DNA: TGTGCCAGTAGTTACGGGACAGGGGGTGGCTACGAGCAGTACTTC. Translation gives CASSYGTGGGYEQYF. This sequence joins TRBV7-9 and TRBJ2-7, with 11 bases fitting TRBD1. Trimming at V came to 9 bases and at J to 3 bases, leaving 10 bases not matched to a gene. The CDR3 contains 15 residues. Germline-derived CDR1 and CDR2 are SEHNR and FQNEAQ (reference sequence).

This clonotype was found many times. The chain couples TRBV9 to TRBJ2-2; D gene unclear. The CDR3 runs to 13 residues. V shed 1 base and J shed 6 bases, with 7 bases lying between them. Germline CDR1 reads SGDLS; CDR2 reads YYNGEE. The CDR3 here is CASSVITAGELFF. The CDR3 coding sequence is TGTGCCAGCAGCGTAATCACGGCCGGGGAGCTGTTTTTT.

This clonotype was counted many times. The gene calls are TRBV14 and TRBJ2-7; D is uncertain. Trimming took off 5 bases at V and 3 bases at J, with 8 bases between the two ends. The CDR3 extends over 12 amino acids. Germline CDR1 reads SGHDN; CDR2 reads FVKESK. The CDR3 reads CASSKDHYEQYF. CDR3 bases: TGTGCCAGCAGCAAGGACCACTACGAGCAGTACTTC. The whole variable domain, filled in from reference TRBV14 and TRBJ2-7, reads EAGVTQFPSHSVIEKGQTVTLRCDPISGHDNLYWYRRVMGKEIKFLLHFVKESKQDESGMPNNRFLAERTGGTYSTLKVQPAELEDSGVYFCASSKDHYEQYFGPGTRLTVT.

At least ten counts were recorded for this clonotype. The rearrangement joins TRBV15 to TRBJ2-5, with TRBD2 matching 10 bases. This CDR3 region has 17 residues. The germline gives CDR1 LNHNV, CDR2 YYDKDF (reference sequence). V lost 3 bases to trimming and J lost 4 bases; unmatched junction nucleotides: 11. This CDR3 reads CATSRFRGASGGETQYF. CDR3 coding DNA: TGTGCCACCAGCAGGTTCCGGGGCGCTAGCGGGGGAGAGACCCAGTACTTC.

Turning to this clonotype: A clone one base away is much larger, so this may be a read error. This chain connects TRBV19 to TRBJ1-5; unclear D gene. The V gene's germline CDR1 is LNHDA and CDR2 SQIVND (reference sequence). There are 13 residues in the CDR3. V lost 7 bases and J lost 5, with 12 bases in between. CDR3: CASTRDAYQPQHF. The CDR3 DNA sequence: TGTGCCAGTACTAGGGATGCTTATCAGCCCCAGCATTTT.

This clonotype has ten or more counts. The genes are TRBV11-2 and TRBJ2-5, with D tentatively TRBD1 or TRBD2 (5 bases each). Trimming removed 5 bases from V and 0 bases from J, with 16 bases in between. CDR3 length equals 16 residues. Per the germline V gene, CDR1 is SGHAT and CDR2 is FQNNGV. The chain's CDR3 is CASSTRGPMYQETQYF. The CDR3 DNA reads TGTGCCAGCAGCACGAGGGGACCGATGTACCAAGAGACCCAGTACTTC.

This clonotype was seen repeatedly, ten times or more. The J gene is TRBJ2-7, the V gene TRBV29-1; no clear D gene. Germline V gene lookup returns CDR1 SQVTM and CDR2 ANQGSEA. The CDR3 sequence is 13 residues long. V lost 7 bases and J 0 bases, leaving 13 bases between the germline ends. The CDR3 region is CSAASRDSYEQYF. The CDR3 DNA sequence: TGCAGCGCCGCCAGCAGAGACTCCTACGAGCAGTACTTC.

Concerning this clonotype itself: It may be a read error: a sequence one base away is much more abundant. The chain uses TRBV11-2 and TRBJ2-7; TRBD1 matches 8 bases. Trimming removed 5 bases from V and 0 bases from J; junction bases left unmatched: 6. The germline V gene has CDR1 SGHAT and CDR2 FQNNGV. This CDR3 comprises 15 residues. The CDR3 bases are TGTGCCAGCAGCGCAGGGGGCAGTGACTCCTACGAGCAGTACTTC. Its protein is CASSAGGSDSYEQYF.

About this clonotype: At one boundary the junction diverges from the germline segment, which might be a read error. This CDR3 is CAISSVDRAYEQCF. Here the CDR3 DNA reads TGTGCCATCAGCAGCGTGGACAGGGCCTACGAGCAGTGCTTC. The V and J genes are TRBV15 and TRBJ2-7, with TRBD1 matching 8 bases. Germline loops: CDR1 LNHNV, CDR2 YYDKDF (reference sequence). CDR3 length: 14 residues.

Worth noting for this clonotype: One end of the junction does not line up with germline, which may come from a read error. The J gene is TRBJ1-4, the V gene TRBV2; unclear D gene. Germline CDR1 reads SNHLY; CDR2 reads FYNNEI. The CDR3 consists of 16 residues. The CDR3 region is CASRSARGATDEKLFF. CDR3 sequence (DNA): TGTGCCAGCCGGTCGGCGCGTGGTGCAACTGATGAAAAACTGTTTTTT.

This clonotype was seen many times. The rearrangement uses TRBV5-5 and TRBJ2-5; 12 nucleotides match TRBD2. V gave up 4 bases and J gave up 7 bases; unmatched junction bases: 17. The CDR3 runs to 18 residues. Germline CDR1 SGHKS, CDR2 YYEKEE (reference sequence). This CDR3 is CASSRASTSGSSDGTQYF. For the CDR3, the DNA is TGTGCCAGCAGCCGCGCCTCGACTAGCGGGAGCAGTGATGGGACCCAGTACTTC.

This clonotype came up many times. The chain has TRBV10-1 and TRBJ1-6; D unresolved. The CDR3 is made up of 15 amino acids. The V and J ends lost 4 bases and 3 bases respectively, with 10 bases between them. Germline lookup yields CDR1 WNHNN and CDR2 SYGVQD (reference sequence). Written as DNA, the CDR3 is TGCGCCAGCAGTGGGACGGCTATCTATAATTCACCCCTCCACTTT. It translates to CASSGTAIYNSPLHF.

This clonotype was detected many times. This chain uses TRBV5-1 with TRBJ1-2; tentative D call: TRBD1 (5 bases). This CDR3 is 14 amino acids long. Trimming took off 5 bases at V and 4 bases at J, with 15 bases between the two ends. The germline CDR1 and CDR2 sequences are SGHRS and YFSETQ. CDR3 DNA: TGCGCCAGCAGTGAGGAGGGGAACTTCTATGGCTACACCTTC. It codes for CASSEEGNFYGYTF.

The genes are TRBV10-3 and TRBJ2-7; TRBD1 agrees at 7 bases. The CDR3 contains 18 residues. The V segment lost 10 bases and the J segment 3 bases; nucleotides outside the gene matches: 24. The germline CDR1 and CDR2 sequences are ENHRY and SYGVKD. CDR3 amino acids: CASRGFSSIGTDYYEQYF. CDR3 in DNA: TGTGCCAGCAGGGGGTTCTCATCGATCGGGACGGATTACTACGAGCAGTACTTC.

The DNA of the CDR3 is TGCAGCGTTGTTTCTCAGAGCTCCTACGAGCAGTACTTC. Amino acid sequence: CSVVSQSSYEQYF. V usage is TRBV29-1 and J usage is TRBJ2-7, with D uncertain. Trimming cost V 4 bases and J 0 bases, with 10 bases left between them. Germline values: CDR1 SQVTM, CDR2 ANQGSEA. The CDR3 runs 13 residues.

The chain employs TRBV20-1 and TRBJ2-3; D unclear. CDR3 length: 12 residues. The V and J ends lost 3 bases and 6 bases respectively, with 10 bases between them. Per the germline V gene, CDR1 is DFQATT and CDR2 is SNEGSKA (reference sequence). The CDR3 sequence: CSASDVGDTQYF. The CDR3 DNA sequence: TGCAGTGCTAGTGACGTTGGGGATACGCAGTATTTT.

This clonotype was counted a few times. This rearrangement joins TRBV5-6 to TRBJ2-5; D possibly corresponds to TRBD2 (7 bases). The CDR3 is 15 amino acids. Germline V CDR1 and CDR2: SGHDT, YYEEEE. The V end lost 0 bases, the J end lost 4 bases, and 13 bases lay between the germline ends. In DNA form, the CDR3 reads TGTGCCAGCAGCTTGGATCGGGGGGCGAGAGAGACCCAGTACTTC. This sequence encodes CASSLDRGARETQYF.

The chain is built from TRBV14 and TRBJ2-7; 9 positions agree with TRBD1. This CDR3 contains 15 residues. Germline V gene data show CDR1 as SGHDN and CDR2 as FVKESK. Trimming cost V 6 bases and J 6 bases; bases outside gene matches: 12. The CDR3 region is CASSTAGQGKAEQYF. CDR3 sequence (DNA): TGTGCCAGCAGTACCGCGGGACAGGGAAAAGCCGAGCAGTACTTC.